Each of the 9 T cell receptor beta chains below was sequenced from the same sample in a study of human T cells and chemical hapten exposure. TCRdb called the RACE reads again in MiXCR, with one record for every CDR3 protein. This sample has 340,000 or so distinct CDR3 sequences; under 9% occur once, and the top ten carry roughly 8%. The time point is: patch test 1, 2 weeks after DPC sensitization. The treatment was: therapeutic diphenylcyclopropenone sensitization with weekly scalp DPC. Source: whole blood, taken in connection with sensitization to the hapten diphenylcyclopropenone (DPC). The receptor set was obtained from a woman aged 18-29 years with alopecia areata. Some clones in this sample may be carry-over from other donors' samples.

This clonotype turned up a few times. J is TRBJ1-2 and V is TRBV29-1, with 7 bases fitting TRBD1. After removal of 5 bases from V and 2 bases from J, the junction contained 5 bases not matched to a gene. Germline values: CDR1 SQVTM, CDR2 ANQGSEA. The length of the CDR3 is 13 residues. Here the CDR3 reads CSVFPGQNYGYTF. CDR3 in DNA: TGCAGCGTTTTTCCGGGACAGAACTATGGCTACACCTTC. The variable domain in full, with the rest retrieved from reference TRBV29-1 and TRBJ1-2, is SAVISQKPSRDICQRGTSLTIQCQVDSQVTMMFWYRQQPGQSLTLIATANQGSEATYESGFVIDKFPISRPNLTFSTLTVSNMSPEDSSIYLCSVFPGQNYGYTFGSGTRLTVV.

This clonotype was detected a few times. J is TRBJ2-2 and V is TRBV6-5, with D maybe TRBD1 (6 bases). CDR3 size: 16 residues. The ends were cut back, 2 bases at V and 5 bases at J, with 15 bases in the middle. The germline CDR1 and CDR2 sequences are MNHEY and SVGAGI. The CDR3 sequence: CASSYAGQGKTGELFF. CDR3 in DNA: TGTGCCAGCAGTTACGCAGGGCAGGGGAAAACCGGGGAGCTGTTTTTT.

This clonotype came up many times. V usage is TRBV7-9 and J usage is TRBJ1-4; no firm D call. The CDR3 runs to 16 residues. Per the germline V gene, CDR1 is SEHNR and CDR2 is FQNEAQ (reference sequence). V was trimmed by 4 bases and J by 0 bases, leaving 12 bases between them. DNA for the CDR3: TGTGCCAGCAGCTATGGGTCCTCTCCAACTAATGAAAAACTGTTTTTT. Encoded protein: CASSYGSSPTNEKLFF.

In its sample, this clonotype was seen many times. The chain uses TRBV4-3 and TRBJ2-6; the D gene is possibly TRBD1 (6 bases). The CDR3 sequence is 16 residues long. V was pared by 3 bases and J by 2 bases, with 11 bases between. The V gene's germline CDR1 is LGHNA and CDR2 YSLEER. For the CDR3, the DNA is TGCGCCAGCAGCCAGTCGCACAGGGCTGGGGCCAACGTCCTGACTTTC. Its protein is CASSQSHRAGANVLTF.

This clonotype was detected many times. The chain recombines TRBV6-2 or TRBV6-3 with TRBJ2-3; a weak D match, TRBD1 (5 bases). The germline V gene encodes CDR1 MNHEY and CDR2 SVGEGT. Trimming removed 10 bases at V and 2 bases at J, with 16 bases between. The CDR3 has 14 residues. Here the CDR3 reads CATEQAPFTDTQYF. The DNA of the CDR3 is TGTGCCACGGAACAGGCTCCGTTCACAGATACGCAGTATTTT.

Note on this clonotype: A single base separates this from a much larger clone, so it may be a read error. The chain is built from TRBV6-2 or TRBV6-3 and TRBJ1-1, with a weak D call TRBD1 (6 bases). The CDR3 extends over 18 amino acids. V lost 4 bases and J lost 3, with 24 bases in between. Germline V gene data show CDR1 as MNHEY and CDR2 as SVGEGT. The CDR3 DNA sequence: TGTGCCAGCAGTTCCCTCCAACAGGGATCTGTAGTTGACACTGAAGCTTTCTTT. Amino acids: CASSSLQQGSVVDTEAFF.

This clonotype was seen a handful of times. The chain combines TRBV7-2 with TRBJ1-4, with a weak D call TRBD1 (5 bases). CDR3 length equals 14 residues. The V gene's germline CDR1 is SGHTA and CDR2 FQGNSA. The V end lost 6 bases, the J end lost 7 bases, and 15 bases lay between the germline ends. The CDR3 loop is CASSPQGLVEKLFF. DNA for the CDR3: TGTGCCAGCAGTCCCCAGGGACTTGTTGAAAAACTGTTTTTT. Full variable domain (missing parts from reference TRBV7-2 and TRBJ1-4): GAGVSQSPSNKVTEKGKDVELRCDPISGHTALYWYRQSLGQGLEFLIYFQGNSAPDKSGLPSDRFSAERTGGSVSTLTIQRTQQEDSAVYLCASSPQGLVEKLFFGSGTQLSVL.

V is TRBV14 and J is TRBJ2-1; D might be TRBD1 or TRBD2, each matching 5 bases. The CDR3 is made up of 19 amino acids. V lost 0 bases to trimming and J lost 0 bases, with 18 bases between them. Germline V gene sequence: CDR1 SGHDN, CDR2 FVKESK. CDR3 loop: CASSQEKRTRDPSYNEQFF. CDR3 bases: TGTGCCAGCAGCCAAGAAAAACGGACCAGGGACCCCTCCTACAATGAGCAGTTCTTC.

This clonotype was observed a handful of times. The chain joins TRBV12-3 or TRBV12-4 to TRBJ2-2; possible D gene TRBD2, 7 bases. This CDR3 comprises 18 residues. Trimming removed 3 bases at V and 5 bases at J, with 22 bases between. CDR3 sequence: CASSLGLAGASWTGELFF. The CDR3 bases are TGTGCCAGCAGTTTGGGGTTGGCGGGGGCGTCCTGGACCGGGGAGCTGTTTTTT.